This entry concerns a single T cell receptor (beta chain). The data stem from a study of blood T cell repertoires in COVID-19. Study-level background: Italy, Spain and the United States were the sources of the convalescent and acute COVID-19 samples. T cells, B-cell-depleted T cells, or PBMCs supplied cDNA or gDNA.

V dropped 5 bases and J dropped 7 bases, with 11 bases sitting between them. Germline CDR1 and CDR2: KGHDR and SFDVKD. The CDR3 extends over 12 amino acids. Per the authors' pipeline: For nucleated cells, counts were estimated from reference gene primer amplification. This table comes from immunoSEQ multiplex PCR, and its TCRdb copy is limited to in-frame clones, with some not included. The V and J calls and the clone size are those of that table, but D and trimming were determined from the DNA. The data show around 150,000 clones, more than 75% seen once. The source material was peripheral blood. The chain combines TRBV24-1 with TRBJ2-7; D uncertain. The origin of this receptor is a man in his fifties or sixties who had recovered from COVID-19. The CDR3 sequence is CATSATSREQYF. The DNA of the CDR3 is TGTGCCACCAGTGCCACCTCGAGAGAGCAGTACTTC.